The following is a T cell receptor beta chain sequence with its context. The sample holds many counts of this clonotype. Which antigen it targets is not known. Per-base qualities were not stored, and no clone one base away is much larger. The library was made by 5' RACE. Data came from an Illumina HiSeq 2500. A second PCR of roughly 6 to 11 cycles was run with a J-beta primer mix and a sample-barcoded 5' primer. A unique molecular identifier was introduced onto each TCR beta cDNA molecule by a template-switch 5' adaptor carrying 12 random nucleotides. At least 3 million CDR3-containing paired-end reads were obtained from each sample. First-strand cDNA was synthesized from all RNA with the Mint cDNA synthesis kit, primed by a TRBC-specific oligonucleotide. All cDNA was treated with uracil-DNA glycosylase and then went through a first 18-cycle PCR with the universal primers M1SS and BC2_uni_R. Per the original workflow: For normalization, 1 million high-quality reads, each with a distinct molecular identifier, were randomly selected from each sample. Reads sharing molecular identifiers were discarded rather than binned into consensus sequences. CDR3 identification, clonotype clustering and error correction used MiTCR with a Q25 quality threshold and the strictest error-elimination algorithm. A nonparametric unseen species model using Euler transformation provided a lower-bound estimate of total TCR beta diversity. The public sequencing data were trimmed at Q25 with fastp and processed into clonotypes with MiXCR by TCRdb, which kept only in-frame beta chains. Each record represents a unique CDR3 protein, reported with the most common genes and DNA among its rows. In this record, the V and J calls reflect TCRdb's handling and not the investigators' own analysis. In this sample the table shows about 1.1 million distinct CDR3 sequences, 35% to 40% of which occur a single time. The leading ten clones occupy less than 15% of the sample.

Looking up the germline V gene yields CDR1 SGHVS and CDR2 FQNEAQ. The cysteine opens and the phenylalanine closes a CDR3 of 15 amino acids. The sequence is cut down to CDR3 DNA, 45 bases in frame from base 1. V and J are truncated by 5 bases and 2 bases respectively, leaving an intervening sequence of 16 bases. The donors were about 40 Caucasian individuals from Russia, aged roughly 6 to 100 years, who were systemically healthy. Each donor gave 8 to 10 milliliters of peripheral blood, drawn into EDTA-treated Vacutainer tubes. PBMCs were isolated by Ficoll-Paque density-gradient centrifugation, with at least 6.5 million obtained per sample. Total RNA, at least 6 micrograms per sample, was extracted from PBMCs with Trizol reagent. For every donor, flow cytometry on a PBMC aliquot measured the percentage of naive CD45RAhigh/CD27high T cells. The sample is drawn from a study of blood T cells in healthy people across ages (dated by TCRdb to the mid-2010s). A note on the overall study: Template switching captured roughly one uniquely barcoded TCR beta cDNA molecule per two T cells in model experiments. Using deep sequencing normalized with unique cDNA molecular identifiers, the study measured how TCR beta repertoire diversity changes with age. The donors were split into four age groups: young (average 16 years), middle-aged (about 40), aged (over 55) and long-lived (about 82). To avoid experimental bias, donors of different ages were spread randomly across the sequencing lanes. For two donors (one aged 18 to 29 and one aged 80 or older), the study analyzed two additional independent replicas of 1 million unique cDNA reads from the same blood draw.

Study-wide conclusions, independent of this receptor: Compared with the aged group, more naive CD4+ T cells, fewer expanded clones and increased TCR diversity were shown by the long-lived group, suggesting age selection. Because profiling used bulk unsorted PBMCs, naive and antigen-experienced compartments could not be compared conclusively. Estimates of total diversity based on one million sequenced T cells were considered lower bounds and underestimates. Because donor CMV infection status was unknown, age-related changes in expanded clonotypes were potentially confounded. There was a strong correlation between observed TCR beta diversity and the percentage of naive T cells measured by flow cytometry. As age increased, observed TCR beta diversity per million T cells dropped in a roughly linear way, and a significant reduction was already evident by age 40.

The origin of this receptor is a man aged 18 to 30 in good health. Sequencing was carried out using blood. Here the chain combines TRBV7-8 and TRBJ2-7; TRBD1 is perhaps the D gene, given 6 matching bases. CDR3 sequence: CASSPGRQGTYEQYF. The bases are TGTGCCAGCAGCCCAGGAAGGCAGGGGACCTACGAGCAGTACTTC.